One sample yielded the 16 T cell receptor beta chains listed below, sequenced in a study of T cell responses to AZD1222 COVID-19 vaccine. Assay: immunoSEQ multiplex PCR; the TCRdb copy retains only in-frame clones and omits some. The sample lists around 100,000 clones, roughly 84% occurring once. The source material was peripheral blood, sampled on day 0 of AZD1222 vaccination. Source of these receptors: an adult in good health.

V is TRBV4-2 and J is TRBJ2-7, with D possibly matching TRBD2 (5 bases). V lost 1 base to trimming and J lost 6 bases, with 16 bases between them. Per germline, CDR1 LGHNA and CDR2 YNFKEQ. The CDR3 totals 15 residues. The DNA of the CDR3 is TGTGCCAGCAGCCAAGCCGGGTCTGGAGGTGGCGAGCAGTACTTC. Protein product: CASSQAGSGGGEQYF.

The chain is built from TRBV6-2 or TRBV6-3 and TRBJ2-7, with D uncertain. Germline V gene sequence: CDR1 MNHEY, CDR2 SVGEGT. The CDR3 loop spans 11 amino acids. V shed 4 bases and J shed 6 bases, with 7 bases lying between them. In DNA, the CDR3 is TGTGCCAGCAGTTCGTTTGGCGAGCAGTACTTC. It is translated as CASSSFGEQYF.

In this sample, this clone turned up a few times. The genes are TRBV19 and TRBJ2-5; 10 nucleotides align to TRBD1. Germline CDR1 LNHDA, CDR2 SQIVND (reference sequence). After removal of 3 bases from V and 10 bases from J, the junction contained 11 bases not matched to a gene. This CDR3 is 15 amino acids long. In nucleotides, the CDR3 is TGTGCCAGTAGTATGGGCGGGACAGGGGAGAGTGACCAGTACTTC. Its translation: CASSMGGTGESDQYF. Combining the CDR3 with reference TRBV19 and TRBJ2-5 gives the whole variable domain DGGITQSPKYLFRKEGQNVTLSCEQNLNHDAMYWYRQDPGQGLRLIYYSQIVNDFQKGDIAEGYSVSREKKESFPLTVTSAQKNPTAFYLCASSMGGTGESDQYFGPGTRLLVL.

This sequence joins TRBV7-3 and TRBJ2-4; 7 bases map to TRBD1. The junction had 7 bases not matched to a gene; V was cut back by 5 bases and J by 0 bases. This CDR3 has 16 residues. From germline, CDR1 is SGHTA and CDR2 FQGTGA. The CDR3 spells CASSRQGGGAKNIQYF. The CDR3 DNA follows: TGTGCCAGCAGCCGACAGGGCGGCGGAGCCAAAAACATTCAGTACTTC.

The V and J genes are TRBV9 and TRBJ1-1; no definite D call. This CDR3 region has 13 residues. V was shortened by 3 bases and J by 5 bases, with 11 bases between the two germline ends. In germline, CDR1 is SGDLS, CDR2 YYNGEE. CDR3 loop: CASSARPLTEAFF. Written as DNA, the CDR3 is TGTGCCAGCAGCGCCCGGCCCCTAACTGAAGCTTTCTTT.

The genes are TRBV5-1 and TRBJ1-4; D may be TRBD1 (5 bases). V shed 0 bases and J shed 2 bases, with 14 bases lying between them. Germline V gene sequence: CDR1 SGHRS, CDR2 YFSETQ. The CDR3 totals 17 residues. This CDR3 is CASSLASQPGTNEKLFF. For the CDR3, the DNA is TGCGCCAGCAGCTTGGCCTCACAGCCAGGGACTAATGAAAAACTGTTTTTT. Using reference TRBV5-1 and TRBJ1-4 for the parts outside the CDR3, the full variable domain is KAGVTQTPRYLIKTRGQQVTLSCSPISGHRSVSWYQQTPGQGLQFLFEYFSETQRNKGNFPGRFSGRQFSNSRSEMNVSTLELGDSALYLCASSLASQPGTNEKLFFGSGTQLSVL.

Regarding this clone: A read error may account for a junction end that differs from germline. The chain's CDR3 is CSALDYTEQFF. CDR3 nucleotide sequence: TGCAGTGCTTTAGACTACACTGAGCAGTTCTTC. The chain employs TRBV20-1 and TRBJ2-1; weak D call: TRBD2 (5 bases). Looked up from germline, CDR1 is DFQATT and CDR2 is SNEGSKA (reference sequence). This CDR3 is 11 amino acids long.

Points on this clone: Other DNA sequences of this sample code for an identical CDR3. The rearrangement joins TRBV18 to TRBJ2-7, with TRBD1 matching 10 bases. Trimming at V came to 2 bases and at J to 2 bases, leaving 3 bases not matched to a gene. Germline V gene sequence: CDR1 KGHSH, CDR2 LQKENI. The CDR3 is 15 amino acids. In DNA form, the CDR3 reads TGTGCCAGCTCACCAGCCGGACAGGGGGCCTACGAGCAGTACTTC. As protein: CASSPAGQGAYEQYF.

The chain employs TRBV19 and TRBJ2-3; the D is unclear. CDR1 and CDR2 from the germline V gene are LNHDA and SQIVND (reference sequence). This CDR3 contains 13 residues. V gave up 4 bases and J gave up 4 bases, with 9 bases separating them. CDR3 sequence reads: CASSNAFSDTQYF. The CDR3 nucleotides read TGTGCCAGTAGTAACGCGTTCTCAGATACGCAGTATTTT. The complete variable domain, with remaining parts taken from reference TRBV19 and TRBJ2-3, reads DGGITQSPKYLFRKEGQNVTLSCEQNLNHDAMYWYRQDPGQGLRLIYYSQIVNDFQKGDIAEGYSVSREKKESFPLTVTSAQKNPTAFYLCASSNAFSDTQYFGPGTRLTVL.

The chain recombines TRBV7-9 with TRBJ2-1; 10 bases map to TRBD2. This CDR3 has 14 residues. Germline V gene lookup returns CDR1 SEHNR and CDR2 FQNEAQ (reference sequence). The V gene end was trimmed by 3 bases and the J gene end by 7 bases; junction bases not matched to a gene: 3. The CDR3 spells CASSLGTSVNEQFF. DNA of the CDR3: TGTGCCAGCAGCTTGGGGACTAGCGTAAATGAGCAGTTCTTC. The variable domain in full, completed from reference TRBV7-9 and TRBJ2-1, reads DTGVSQNPRHKITKRGQNVTFRCDPISEHNRLYWYRQTLGQGPEFLTYFQNEAQLEKSRLLSDRFSAERPKGSFSTLEIQRTEQGDSAMYLCASSLGTSVNEQFFGPGTRLTVL.

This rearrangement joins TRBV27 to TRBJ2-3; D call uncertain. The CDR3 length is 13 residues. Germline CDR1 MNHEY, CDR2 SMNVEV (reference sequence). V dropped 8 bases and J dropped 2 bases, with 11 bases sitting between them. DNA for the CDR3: TGTGCCAGCGCCGACCAACACACAGATACGCAGTATTTT. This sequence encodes CASADQHTDTQYF.

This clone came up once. CDR3 in DNA: TGTGCCACCAGCAGAGGGGGGTTGGGGTCCCGGACTAATGAAAAACTGTTTTTT. The encoded protein is CATSRGGLGSRTNEKLFF. The chain is built from TRBV15 and TRBJ1-4, with a tentative D call TRBD1 (5 bases). The V gene's germline CDR1 is LNHNV and CDR2 YYDKDF (reference sequence). The V end was cut by 1 base, the J end by 2 bases, with 17 bases between. The CDR3 is 18 residues long.

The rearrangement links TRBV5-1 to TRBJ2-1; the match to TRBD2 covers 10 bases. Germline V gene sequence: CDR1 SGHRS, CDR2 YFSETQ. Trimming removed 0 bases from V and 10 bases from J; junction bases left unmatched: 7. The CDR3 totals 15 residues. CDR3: CASSLDLAGAGEQFF. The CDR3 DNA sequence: TGCGCCAGCAGCTTGGACCTAGCGGGAGCCGGAGAGCAGTTCTTC.

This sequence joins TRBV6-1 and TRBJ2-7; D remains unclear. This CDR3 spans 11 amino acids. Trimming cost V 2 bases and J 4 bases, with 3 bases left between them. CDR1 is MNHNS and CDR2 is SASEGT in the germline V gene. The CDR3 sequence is CASSEKYEQYF. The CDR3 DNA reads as TGTGCCAGCAGTGAAAAGTACGAGCAGTACTTC.

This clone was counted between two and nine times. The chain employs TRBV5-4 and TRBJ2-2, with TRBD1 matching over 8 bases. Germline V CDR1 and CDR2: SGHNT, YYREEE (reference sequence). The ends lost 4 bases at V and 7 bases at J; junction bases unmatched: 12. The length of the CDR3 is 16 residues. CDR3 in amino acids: CASSPRPGQDSGELFF. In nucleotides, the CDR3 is TGTGCCAGCAGCCCCCGGCCGGGACAGGACAGCGGGGAGCTGTTTTTT.

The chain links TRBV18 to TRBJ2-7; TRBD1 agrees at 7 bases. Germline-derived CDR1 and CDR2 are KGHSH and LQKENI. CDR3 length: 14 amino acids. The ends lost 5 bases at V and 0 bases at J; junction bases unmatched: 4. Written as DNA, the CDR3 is TGTGCCAGCTCAAACAGGGGAAGCTCCTACGAGCAGTACTTC. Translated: CASSNRGSSYEQYF.